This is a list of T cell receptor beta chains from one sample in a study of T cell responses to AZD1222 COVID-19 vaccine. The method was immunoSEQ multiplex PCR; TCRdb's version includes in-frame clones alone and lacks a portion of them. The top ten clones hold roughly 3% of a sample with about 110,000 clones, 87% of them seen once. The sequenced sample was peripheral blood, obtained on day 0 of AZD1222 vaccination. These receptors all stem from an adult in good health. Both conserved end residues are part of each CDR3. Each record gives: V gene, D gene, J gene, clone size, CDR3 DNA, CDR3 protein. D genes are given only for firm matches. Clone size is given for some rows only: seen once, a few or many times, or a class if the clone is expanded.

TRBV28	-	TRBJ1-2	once	TGTGCCAGCAGGAAATTTAACAGGGATGGCTACACCTTC	CASRKFNRDGYTF
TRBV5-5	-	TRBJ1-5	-	TGTGCCAGCAGCCGGGAAGTTGTTAGCAATCAGCCCCAGCATTTT	CASSREVVSNQPQHF
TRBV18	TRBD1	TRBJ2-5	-	TGTGCCAGCTCACCAGGGACAGGGGAGGGCCAGTACTTC	CASSPGTGEGQYF
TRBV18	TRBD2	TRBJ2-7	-	TGTGCCAGCTCACCGGGACTAGCGGGACACGAGCAGTACTTC	CASSPGLAGHEQYF
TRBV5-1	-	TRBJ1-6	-	TGCGCCAGCAGCTTGGCCCCGTATAATTCACCCCTCCACTTT	CASSLAPYNSPLHF
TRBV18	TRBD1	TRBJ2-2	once	TGTGCCAGCTCACCACGGCTGGGGACAGGCCAGGCCACCGGGGAGCTGTTTTTT	CASSPRLGTGQATGELFF
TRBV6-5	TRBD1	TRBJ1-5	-	TGTGCCAGCAGGAGGACAGGGGATGGCAATCAGCCCCAGCATTTT	CASRRTGDGNQPQHF
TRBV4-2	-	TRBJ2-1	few	TGTGCCAGCAGCCAAGATTTTTACAGCAGCAATGAGCAGTTCTTC	CASSQDFYSSNEQFF
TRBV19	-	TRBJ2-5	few	TGTGCCAGTAGTTCCAGCAGGGGCGCGGAGACCCAGTACTTC	CASSSSRGAETQYF
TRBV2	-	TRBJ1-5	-	TGTGCCAGCAGCGTAAATAGGGGGACCAATCAGCCCCAGCATTTT	CASSVNRGTNQPQHF
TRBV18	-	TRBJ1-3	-	TGTGCCAGCTCACCACGGGGCAGGATGTCTGGAAACACCATATATTTT	CASSPRGRMSGNTIYF
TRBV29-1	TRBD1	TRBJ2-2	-	TGCAGCGGGGACAGGGCGAACACCGGGGAGCTGTTTTTT	CSGDRANTGELFF
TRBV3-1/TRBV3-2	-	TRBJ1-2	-	TGTGCCAGCAGCCAAGATCTGGCACTAAACTATGGCTACACCTTC	CASSQDLALNYGYTF
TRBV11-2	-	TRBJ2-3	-	TGTGCCAGCAGCTTAGACATTCAGGGCGGCACAGATACGCAGTATTTT	CASSLDIQGGTDTQYF